This T cell receptor beta chain was identified during a study of T cell changes during pregnancy in multiple sclerosis. Profiling relied on immunoSEQ multiplex PCR, and the TCRdb table lists in-frame clones only, not all of them. Among 40,000 to 45,000 clones listed, around nine tenths were seen once. The CDR3 extends over 16 amino acids. With V trimmed by 5 bases and J by 5 bases, 6 bases remained unmatched. The germline V gene has CDR1 SGHTA and CDR2 FQGTGA. The sequence derives from a female donor in good health, enrolled as a control in a pregnancy study. The source material was CD8+ T cells from peripheral blood mononuclear cells, sampled after pregnancy. This sequence joins TRBV7-3 and TRBJ2-3, with 14 bases lining up with TRBD2. This CDR3 reads CASSLTSGGAVDTQYF. For the CDR3, the DNA is TGTGCCAGCAGCCTGACTAGCGGGGGGGCGGTAGATACGCAGTATTTT.